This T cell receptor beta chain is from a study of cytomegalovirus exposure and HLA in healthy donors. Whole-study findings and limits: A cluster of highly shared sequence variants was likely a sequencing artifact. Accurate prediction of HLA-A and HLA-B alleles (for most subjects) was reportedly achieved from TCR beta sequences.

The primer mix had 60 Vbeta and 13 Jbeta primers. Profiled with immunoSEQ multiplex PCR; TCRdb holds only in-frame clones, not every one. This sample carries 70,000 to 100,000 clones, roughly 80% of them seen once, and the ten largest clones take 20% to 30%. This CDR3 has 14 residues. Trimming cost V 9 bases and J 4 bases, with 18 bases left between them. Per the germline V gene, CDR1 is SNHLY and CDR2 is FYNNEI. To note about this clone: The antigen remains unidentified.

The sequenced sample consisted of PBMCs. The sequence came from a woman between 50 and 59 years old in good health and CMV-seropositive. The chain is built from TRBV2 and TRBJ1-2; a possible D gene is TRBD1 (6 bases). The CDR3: CARPGTSLSYGYTF. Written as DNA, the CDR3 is TGTGCCAGACCCGGGACAAGTCTTTCCTATGGCTACACCTTC.